The 16 T cell receptor beta chains listed next were all sequenced from one sample in a study of tumor and adjacent non-tumor tissue in lung cancer. RNA was extracted from bulk tissue without any cell sorting. Three rounds of nested PCR, following a modified ARM-PCR protocol, produced the TCRbeta library. One entry per CDR3 protein results from TCRdb running MiXCR on the multiplex PCR reads. Of roughly 120,000 distinct CDR3 sequences in the sample, 75% are singletons; the top ten hold 37%. Sequenced input: lung tumor tissue. The receptors shown here come from a woman aged 55-69 years with non-small cell lung cancer.

About this clonotype itself: A much bigger clone sits one base away, suggesting this may be a read error. This rearrangement joins TRBV5-6 to TRBJ2-2; D is ambiguous. CDR3 length: 11 amino acids. V was pared by 5 bases and J by 7 bases, with 6 bases between. Looked up from germline, CDR1 is SGHDT and CDR2 is YYEEEE. This chain's CDR3 is CASSRIGELFF. For the CDR3, the DNA is TGTGCCAGCAGTAGGATCGGGGAGCTGTTTTTT.

This chain uses TRBV11-2 with TRBJ1-6; 7 nucleotides line up with TRBD1. The CDR3 is 15 residues long. After removal of 1 base from V and 11 bases from J, the junction contained 8 bases not matched to a gene. From germline, CDR1 is SGHAT and CDR2 FQNNGV. The CDR3 region has the DNA TGTGCCAGCAGCTTAGGTATTGCAGGGGGGGCACCCCTCCACTTT. Translating it yields CASSLGIAGGAPLHF.

The genes are TRBV20-1 and TRBJ2-2; no reliable D call. This CDR3 is 12 amino acids long. Deletions cut 2 bases from V and 14 bases from J, with 15 bases between. Germline CDR1 is DFQATT and CDR2 is SNEGSKA (reference sequence). This CDR3 reads CSARSNTKELFF. CDR3 DNA: TGCAGTGCTAGATCGAACACCAAGGAACTGTTTTTT.

This clonotype showed up many times. Here the CDR3 DNA reads TGTGCCAGCAGTTCACAAAACGGCTACAATGAGCAGTTCTTC. It is translated as CASSSQNGYNEQFF. This chain uses TRBV12-3 or TRBV12-4 with TRBJ2-1; D gene uncertain. The V and J ends lost 4 bases and 3 bases respectively, with 10 bases between them. This CDR3 spans 14 amino acids.

Turning to this clonotype: Its ends do not fully match the called genes, so a read error is possible. This sequence joins TRBV11-3 and TRBJ2-1; 11 nucleotides match TRBD2. The CDR3 sequence is 17 residues long. Germline V gene lookup returns CDR1 SGHNT and CDR2 YENEEA. The CDR3 DNA follows: TGTGCCACCAGCTTAGAGTTGACTAGCGGGAACCATAATGAGCAATTCTTC. As protein: CATSLELTSGNHNEQFF.

On this clonotype itself: At one end, the junction sequence differs from germline, possibly due to a read error. V and J are TRBV6-2 or TRBV6-3 and TRBJ1-5, with D uncertain. This CDR3 contains 14 residues. The germline CDR1 and CDR2 sequences are MNHEY and SVGEGT. The CDR3 loop reads CARSNGLSNRPQHF. CDR3 DNA sequence: TGTGCCAGAAGTAACGGACTTAGCAATCGGCCCCAGCATTTT.

A note on this clonotype: The final CDR3 position lacks the conserved phenylalanine or tryptophan, pointing to a likely read error. The chain combines TRBV29-1 with TRBJ1-1, with D possibly TRBD1 on 5 matching bases. The CDR3 runs to 11 residues. Germline assignment: CDR1 SQVTM and CDR2 ANQGSEA. This CDR3 is CGDREGTEAFI. CDR3 nucleotide sequence: TGCGGGGATCGGGAGGGGACTGAAGCTTTCATT.

On this clonotype itself: The conserved phenylalanine or tryptophan normally closing the CDR3 is absent here, so this likely arose from a read error. The chain is built from TRBV20-1 and TRBJ2-1, with D possibly being TRBD1 or TRBD2 (5 bases each). The CDR3 covers 13 residues. V was cut by 2 bases and J by 8 bases, with 13 bases left in between. Germline loops: CDR1 DFQATT, CDR2 SNEGSKA (reference sequence). The CDR3 here is CSARWDQYDEQFL. CDR3 DNA: TGCAGTGCTAGATGGGACCAATACGATGAGCAGTTCTTA.

The chain employs TRBV6-2 or TRBV6-3 and TRBJ2-2; D is possibly TRBD2 (5 bases). The CDR3 totals 14 residues. Germline loops: CDR1 MNHEY, CDR2 SVGEGT. V dropped 10 bases and J dropped 6 bases, with 18 bases sitting between them. CDR3 bases: TGTGCCAACAGCCACTCATCAGCGGCCGGGGAGCTGTTTTTT. Translating gives CANSHSSAAGELFF.

Remarks on this clonotype: Without the conserved terminal phenylalanine or tryptophan, this CDR3 likely stems from a read error. The chain recombines TRBV11-2 with TRBJ2-3, with D possibly being TRBD2 (7 bases). Germline-derived CDR1 and CDR2 are SGHAT and FQNNGV. The CDR3 is 15 residues long. The DNA for the CDR3 is TGTGCCAGCAACTTAGATCTCGGAGGGGGGGATACACAGTATATA. Translation: CASNLDLGGGDTQYI.

Concerning this clonotype: A much larger clone is a single base away; this may be a read error. In this CDR3 the conserved last residue, phenylalanine or tryptophan, is missing, so a read error is likely. The chain has TRBV4-1 and TRBJ2-7; D remains unclear. The ends were cut back, 0 bases at V and 2 bases at J, with 11 bases in the middle. CDR1 is MGHRA, CDR2 YSYEKL, per germline. This CDR3 spans 15 amino acids. CDR3 in DNA: TGCGCCAGCAGCCAAGATTGGCCCGGAGCCTACGAGCAGTACTTA. This sequence encodes CASSQDWPGAYEQYL.

The V call is TRBV13, the J call TRBJ2-2; TRBD1 agrees at 7 bases. The length of the CDR3 is 14 residues. Germline loops: CDR1 PRHDT, CDR2 FYEKMQ (reference sequence). V gave up 5 bases and J gave up 9 bases; unmatched junction bases: 9. CDR3 nucleotide sequence: TGTGCCAGCAGCGCCCCGAGAGGGGGCCGGGAGCTGTTTTTT. Translated: CASSAPRGGRELFF.

Concerning this clonotype itself: Just one base apart from a much larger clone, this may be a read error. The DNA for the CDR3 is TGCGCCGGCAGCCCCAGACGACTAGGATCTAGCACAGATACGCAGTATTTT. Translation gives CAGSPRRLGSSTDTQYF. The V and J genes are TRBV4-3 and TRBJ2-3; a possible D gene is TRBD2 (6 bases). Germline loops: CDR1 LGHNA, CDR2 YSLEER. CDR3 length: 17 amino acids.

This clonotype showed up many times. The V gene is TRBV11-2, the J gene TRBJ2-1; the match to TRBD1 covers 7 bases. V shed 5 bases and J 0 bases; nucleotides not matched to a gene: 7. The CDR3 sequence is 16 residues long. CDR1 is SGHAT, CDR2 FQNNGV, per germline. CDR3 protein: CASSRPGQRSYNEQFF. CDR3 bases: TGTGCCAGCAGCAGACCGGGACAGCGCTCCTACAATGAGCAGTTCTTC.

The chain combines TRBV6-1 with TRBJ2-7; D is unclear. Between the trimmed V and J ends, which lost 1 base and 3 bases, there was a span of 13 bases. The CDR3 is made up of 15 amino acids. CDR1 is MNHNS and CDR2 is SASEGT in the germline V gene. The CDR3 region is CASSEEVIGNYEQYF. DNA for the CDR3: TGTGCCAGCAGTGAAGAGGTGATTGGCAACTACGAGCAGTACTTC.

On this clonotype: A read error may produce the germline difference seen at one junction end. The chain couples TRBV11-2 to TRBJ2-3, with D possibly being TRBD1 (6 bases). This CDR3 region has 15 residues. Germline loops: CDR1 SGHAT, CDR2 FQNNGV. As DNA, the CDR3 is TGTACCAGCAGCTTTAGACAGGCCAGCACAGATACGCAGTATTTT. Its protein is CTSSFRQASTDTQYF.